This TCR beta chain appears in the sequencing data of a study of T cells after yellow fever vaccination. Study observations and caveats: Re-detected after boosting: most primary clones, 96% of CD4 and about 90% of CD8. Weaker, the secondary response peaked sooner, at day 5 versus 15.

5'RACE template switching generated TCR cDNA, adding a universal primer site and UMIs. TCRdb fed the 5' RACE reads into MiXCR, producing one record per CDR3 protein. Among approximately 510,000 distinct CDR3 sequences, roughly 22% were seen once, and the ten largest hold about 15%. This clonotype was detected only a few times. The antigen is not known. The CDR3 is made up of 13 amino acids. CDR1 is SGHTA, CDR2 FQGNSA, per germline. With 5 bases removed from V and 2 bases from J, the gap between germline ends came to 6 bases. The receptor's source is a man between 18 and 29 years old who received the YFV17D yellow fever vaccine. V gene TRBV7-2 combines with J gene TRBJ2-2, with no clear D. Sample: PBMCs, taken 21 days after the first yellow fever vaccination. The CDR3: CASSGRNTGELFF. Written as DNA, the CDR3 is TGTGCCAGCAGCGGCCGAAACACCGGGGAGCTGTTTTTT.